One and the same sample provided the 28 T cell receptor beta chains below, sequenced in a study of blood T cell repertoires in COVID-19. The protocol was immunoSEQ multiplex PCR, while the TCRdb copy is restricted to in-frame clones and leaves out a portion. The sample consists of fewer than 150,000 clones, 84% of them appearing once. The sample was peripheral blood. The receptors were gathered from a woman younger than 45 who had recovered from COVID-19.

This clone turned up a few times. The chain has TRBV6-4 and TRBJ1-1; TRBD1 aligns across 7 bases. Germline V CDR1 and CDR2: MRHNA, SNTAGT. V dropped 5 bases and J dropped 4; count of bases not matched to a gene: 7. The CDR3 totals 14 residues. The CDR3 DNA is TGTGCCAGCAGTCTCCATTCAGGGGGCACTGAAGCTTTCTTT. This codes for CASSLHSGGTEAFF.

The CDR3 is CAWSDRGLGSYEQYF. The DNA of the CDR3 is TGTGCCTGGAGTGACAGGGGCTTGGGCTCCTACGAGCAGTACTTC. This chain links TRBV30 with TRBJ2-7, with 7 bases identical to TRBD1. In germline, CDR1 is GTSNPN, CDR2 SVGIG (reference sequence). The CDR3 is 15 amino acids. V gave up 1 base and J gave up 0 bases; unmatched junction bases: 6.

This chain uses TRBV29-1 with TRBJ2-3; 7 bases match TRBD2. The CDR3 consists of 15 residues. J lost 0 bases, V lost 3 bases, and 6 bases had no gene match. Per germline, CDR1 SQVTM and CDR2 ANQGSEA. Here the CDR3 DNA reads TGCAGCGTTGATAGGAGCGGGACTAGCACAGATACGCAGTATTTT. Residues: CSVDRSGTSTDTQYF.

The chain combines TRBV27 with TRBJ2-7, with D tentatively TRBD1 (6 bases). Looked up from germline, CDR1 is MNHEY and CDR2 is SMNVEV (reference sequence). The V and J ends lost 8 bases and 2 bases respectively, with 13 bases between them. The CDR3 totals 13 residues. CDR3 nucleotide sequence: TGTGCCAGCGGGCCGACAGGAACCTACGAGCAGTACTTC. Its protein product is CASGPTGTYEQYF.

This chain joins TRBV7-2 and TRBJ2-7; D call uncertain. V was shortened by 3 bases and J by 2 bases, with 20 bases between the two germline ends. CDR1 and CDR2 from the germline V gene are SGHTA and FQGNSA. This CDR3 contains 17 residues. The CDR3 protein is CASSFTHRLSDPYEQYF. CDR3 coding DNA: TGTGCCAGCAGCTTCACGCATCGACTCAGCGACCCCTACGAGCAGTACTTC. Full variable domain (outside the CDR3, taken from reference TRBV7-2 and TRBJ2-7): GAGVSQSPSNKVTEKGKDVELRCDPISGHTALYWYRQSLGQGLEFLIYFQGNSAPDKSGLPSDRFSAERTGGSVSTLTIQRTQQEDSAVYLCASSFTHRLSDPYEQYFGPGTRLTVT.

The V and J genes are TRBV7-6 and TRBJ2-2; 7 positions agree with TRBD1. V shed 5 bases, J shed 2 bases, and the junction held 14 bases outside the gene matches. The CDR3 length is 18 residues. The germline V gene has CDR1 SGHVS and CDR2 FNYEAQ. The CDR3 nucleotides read TGTGCCAGCAGCGTCGTGCCGTCTAGGGGGCGAAACACCGGGGAGCTGTTTTTT. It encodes CASSVVPSRGRNTGELFF.

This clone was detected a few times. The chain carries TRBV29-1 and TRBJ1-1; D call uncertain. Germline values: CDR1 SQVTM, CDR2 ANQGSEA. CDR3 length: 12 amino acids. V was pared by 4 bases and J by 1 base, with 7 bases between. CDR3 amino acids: CSVGAANTEAFF. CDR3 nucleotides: TGCAGCGTTGGGGCAGCGAACACTGAAGCTTTCTTT.

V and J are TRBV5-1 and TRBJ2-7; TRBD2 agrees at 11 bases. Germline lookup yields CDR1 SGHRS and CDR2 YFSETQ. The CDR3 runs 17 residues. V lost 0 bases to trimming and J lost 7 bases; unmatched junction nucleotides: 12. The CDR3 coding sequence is TGCGCCAGCAGCTTGGTCCCCGGCCTAGCGGGGGGTAGTGAGCAGTACTTC. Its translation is CASSLVPGLAGGSEQYF.

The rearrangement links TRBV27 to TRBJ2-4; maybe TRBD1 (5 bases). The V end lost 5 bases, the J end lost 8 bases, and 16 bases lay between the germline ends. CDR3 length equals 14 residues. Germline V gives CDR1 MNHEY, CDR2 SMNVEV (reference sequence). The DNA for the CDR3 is TGTGCCAGCAGTATGGAAGGCCTCAGGGACATTCAGTACTTC. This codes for CASSMEGLRDIQYF.

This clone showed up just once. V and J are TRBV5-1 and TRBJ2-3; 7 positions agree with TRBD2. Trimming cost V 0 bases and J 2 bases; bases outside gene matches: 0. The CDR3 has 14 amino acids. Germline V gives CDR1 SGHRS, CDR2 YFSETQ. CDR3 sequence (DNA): TGCGCCAGCAGCTTGGGGGACTACACAGATACGCAGTATTTT. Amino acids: CASSLGDYTDTQYF. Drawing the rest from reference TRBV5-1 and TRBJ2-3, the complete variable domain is KAGVTQTPRYLIKTRGQQVTLSCSPISGHRSVSWYQQTPGQGLQFLFEYFSETQRNKGNFPGRFSGRQFSNSRSEMNVSTLELGDSALYLCASSLGDYTDTQYFGPGTRLTVL.

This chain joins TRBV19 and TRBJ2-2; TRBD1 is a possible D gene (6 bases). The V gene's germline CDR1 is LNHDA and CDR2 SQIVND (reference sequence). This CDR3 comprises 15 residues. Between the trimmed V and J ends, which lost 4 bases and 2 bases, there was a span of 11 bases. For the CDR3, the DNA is TGTGCCAGTAGTAACTGGGACATCAACACCGGGGAGCTGTTTTTT. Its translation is CASSNWDINTGELFF.

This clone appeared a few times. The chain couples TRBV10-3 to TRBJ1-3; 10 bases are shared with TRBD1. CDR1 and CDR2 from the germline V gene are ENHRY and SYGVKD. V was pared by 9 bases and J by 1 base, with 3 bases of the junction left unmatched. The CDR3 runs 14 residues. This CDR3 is CAIRQGASGNTIYF. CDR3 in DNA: TGTGCCATAAGACAGGGGGCTTCTGGAAACACCATATATTTT.

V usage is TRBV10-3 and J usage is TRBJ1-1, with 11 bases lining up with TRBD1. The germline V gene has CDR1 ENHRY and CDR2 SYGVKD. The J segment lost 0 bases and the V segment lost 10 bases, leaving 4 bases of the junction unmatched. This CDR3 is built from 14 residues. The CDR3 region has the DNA TGTGCCACCGGGACAGGGGGAATGAACACTGAAGCTTTCTTT. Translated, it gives CATGTGGMNTEAFF.

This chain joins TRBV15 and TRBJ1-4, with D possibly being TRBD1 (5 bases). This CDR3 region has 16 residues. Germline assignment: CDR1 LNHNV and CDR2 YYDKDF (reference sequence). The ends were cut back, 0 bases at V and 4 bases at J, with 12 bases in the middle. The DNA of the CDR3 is TGTGCCACCAGCAGAGATACAGGAAACTATAATGAAAAACTGTTTTTT. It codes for CATSRDTGNYNEKLFF. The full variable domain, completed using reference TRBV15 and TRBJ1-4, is DAMVIQNPRYQVTQFGKPVTLSCSQTLNHNVMYWYQQKSSQAPKLLFHYYDKDFNNEADTPDNFQSRRPNTSFCFLDIRSPGLGDTAMYLCATSRDTGNYNEKLFFGSGTQLSVL.

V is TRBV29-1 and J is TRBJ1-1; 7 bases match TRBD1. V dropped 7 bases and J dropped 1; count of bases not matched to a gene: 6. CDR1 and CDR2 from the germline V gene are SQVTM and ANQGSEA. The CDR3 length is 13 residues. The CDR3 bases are TGCAGCGGCGAGGGGGCGGAGAACACTGAAGCTTTCTTT. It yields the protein CSGEGAENTEAFF.

CDR3 residues: CASSQDRKAGVYNEQFF. Written as DNA, the CDR3 is TGTGCCAGCAGCCAAGATCGGAAAGCGGGGGTGTACAATGAGCAGTTCTTC. The gene calls are TRBV3-1 (or the pseudogene TRBV3-2) and TRBJ2-1; 8 bases line up with TRBD2. V gave up 0 bases and J gave up 4 bases; unmatched junction bases: 8. This CDR3 has 17 amino acids. Germline CDR1 is LGHDT and CDR2 is YNNKEL (reference sequence).

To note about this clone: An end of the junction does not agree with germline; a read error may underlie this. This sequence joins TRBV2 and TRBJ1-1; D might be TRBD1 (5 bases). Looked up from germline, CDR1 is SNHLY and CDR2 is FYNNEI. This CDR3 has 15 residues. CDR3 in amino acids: CASTETTAVGTEAFF. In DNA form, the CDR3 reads TGTGCCAGCACTGAAACGACAGCCGTTGGGACTGAAGCTTTCTTT. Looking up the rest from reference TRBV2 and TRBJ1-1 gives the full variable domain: EPEVTQTPSHQVTQMGQEVILRCVPISNHLYFYWYRQILGQKVEFLVSFYNNEISEKSEIFDDQFSVERPDGSNFTLKIRSTKLEDSAMYFCASTETTAVGTEAFFGQGTRLTVV.

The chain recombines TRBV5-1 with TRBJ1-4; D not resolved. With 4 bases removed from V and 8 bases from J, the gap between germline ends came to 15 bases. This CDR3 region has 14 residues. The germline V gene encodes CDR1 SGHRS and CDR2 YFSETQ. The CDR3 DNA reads TGCGCCAGCAGCCGGGGAGGAGGCTACGAAAAACTGTTTTTT. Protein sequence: CASSRGGGYEKLFF.

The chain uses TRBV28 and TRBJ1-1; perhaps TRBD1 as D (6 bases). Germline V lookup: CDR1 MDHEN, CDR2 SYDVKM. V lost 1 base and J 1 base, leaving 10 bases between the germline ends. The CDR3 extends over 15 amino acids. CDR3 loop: CASSLFTGSNTEAFF. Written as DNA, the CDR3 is TGTGCCAGCAGTTTATTTACAGGGTCGAACACTGAAGCTTTCTTT.

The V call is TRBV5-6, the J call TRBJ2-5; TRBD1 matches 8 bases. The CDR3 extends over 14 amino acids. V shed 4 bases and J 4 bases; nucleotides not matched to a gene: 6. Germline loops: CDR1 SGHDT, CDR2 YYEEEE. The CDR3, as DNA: TGTGCCAGCAGCCCAGAGGACAGGGTAGAGACCCAGTACTTC. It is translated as CASSPEDRVETQYF. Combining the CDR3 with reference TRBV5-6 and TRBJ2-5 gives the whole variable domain DAGVTQSPTHLIKTRGQQVTLRCSPKSGHDTVSWYQQALGQGPQFIFQYYEEEERQRGNFPDRFSGHQFPNYSSELNVNALLLGDSALYLCASSPEDRVETQYFGPGTRLLVL.

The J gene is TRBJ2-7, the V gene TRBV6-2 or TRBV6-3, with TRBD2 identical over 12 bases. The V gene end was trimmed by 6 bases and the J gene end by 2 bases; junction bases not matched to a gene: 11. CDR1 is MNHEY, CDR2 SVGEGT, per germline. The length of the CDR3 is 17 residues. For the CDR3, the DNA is TGTGCCAGCAGCCCTGGGGCTAGCGGGAGGGATACCTACGAGCAGTACTTC. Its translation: CASSPGASGRDTYEQYF.

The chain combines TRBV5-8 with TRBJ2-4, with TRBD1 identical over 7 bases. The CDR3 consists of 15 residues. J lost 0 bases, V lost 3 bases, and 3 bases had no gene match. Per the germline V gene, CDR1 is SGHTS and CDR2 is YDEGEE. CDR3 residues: CASSSGQLAKNIQYF. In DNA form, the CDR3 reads TGTGCCAGCAGCTCGGGACAGCTAGCCAAAAACATTCAGTACTTC.

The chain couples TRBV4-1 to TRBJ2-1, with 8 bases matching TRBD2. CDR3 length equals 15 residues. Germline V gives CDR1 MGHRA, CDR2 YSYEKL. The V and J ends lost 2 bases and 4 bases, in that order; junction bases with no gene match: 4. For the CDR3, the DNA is TGCGCCAGCAGCCAACCGGGACTAGTTTACAATGAGCAGTTCTTC. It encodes CASSQPGLVYNEQFF.

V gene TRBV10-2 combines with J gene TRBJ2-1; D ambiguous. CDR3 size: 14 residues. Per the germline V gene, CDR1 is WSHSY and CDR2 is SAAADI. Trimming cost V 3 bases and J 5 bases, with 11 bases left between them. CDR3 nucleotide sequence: TGCGCCAGCAGTGATAGTTCGCCCAACAATGAGCAGTTCTTC. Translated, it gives CASSDSSPNNEQFF.

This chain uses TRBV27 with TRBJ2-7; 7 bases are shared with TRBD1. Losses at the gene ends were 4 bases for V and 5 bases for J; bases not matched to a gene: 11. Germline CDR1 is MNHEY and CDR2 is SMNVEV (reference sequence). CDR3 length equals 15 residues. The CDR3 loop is CASSSLGTAQDEQYF. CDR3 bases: TGTGCCAGCAGTTCCCTTGGGACAGCTCAAGACGAGCAGTACTTC.

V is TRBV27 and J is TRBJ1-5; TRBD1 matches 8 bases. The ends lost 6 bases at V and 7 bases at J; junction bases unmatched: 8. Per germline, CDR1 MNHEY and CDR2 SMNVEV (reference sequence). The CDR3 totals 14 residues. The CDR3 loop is CASSVDRGEQPQHF. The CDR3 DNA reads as TGTGCCAGCAGCGTAGACAGGGGCGAGCAGCCCCAGCATTTT.

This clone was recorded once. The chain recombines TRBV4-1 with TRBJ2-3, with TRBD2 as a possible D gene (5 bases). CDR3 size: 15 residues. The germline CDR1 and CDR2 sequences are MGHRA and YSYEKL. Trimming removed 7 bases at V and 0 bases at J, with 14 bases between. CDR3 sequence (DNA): TGCGCCAGCACCCTCTATGGCGGGAGCACAGATACGCAGTATTTT. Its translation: CASTLYGGSTDTQYF.

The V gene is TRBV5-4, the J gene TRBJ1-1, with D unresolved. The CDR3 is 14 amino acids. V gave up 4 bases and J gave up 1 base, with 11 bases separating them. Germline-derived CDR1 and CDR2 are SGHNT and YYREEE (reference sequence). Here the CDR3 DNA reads TGTGCCAGCAGCCGTGAAAGCTGGAACACTGAAGCTTTCTTT. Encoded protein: CASSRESWNTEAFF.